Presented here are 2 T cell receptor beta chains from one specimen sequenced in a study of T cells in Graves' hyperthyroidism and ophthalmopathy. The TCR beta CDR3 regions underwent amplification using RNA transcripts as the source. Using the HTBI primer set, a first-round RT-PCR was run on the TCR CDR3. A single record per CDR3 protein comes from TCRdb applying MiXCR to the multiplex PCR reads. In the table there are nearly 600,000 distinct CDR3 sequences, about 15% of which are singletons. Sequencing was done on a sample of blood. The receptors were sampled from a woman in her 30s with Graves' hyperthyroidism that later progressed to Graves' ophthalmopathy.

In this sample, this clonotype turned up a few times. At one end the junction does not follow the germline gene, possibly because of a read error. The chain has TRBV28 and TRBJ2-3; TRBD1 matches at 11 bases. The germline gives CDR1 MDHEN, CDR2 SYDVKM. The CDR3 consists of 16 residues. CDR3 sequence: CASSLSGQGATDTQYF. CDR3 nucleotide sequence: TGTGCCAGCAGTTTATCAGGACAGGGGGCCACAGATACGCAGTACTTT.

This clonotype was seen a handful of times. V usage is TRBV14 and J usage is TRBJ2-5, with unresolved D. The CDR3 length is 14 residues. Germline CDR1 SGHDN, CDR2 FVKESK. V was pared by 4 bases and J by 5 bases, with 14 bases between. The CDR3: CASSRFVSPETQYF. In DNA form, the CDR3 reads TGTGCCAGCAGCCGGTTCGTAAGTCCGGAGACCCAGTACTTC.